This entry lists 19 T cell receptor beta chains sequenced from one sample in a study of identical twins. TCRdb re-called the 5' RACE reads with MiXCR, one entry per CDR3 protein. The table has 400,000 to 650,000 distinct CDR3 sequences, less than 25% seen once. This sample was shared with a second study, whose subject was T cells expressing NK-cell markers.

Specimen: CD4+ T cells sorted from blood. The receptor source for this set is a woman aged 18-30 years in good health.

V is TRBV20-1 and J is TRBJ1-1, with D perhaps matching TRBD1 (5 bases). Germline V gene sequence: CDR1 DFQATT, CDR2 SNEGSKA (reference sequence). CDR3 length: 13 residues. The V and J ends lost 3 bases and 0 bases respectively, with 8 bases between them. CDR3 residues: CSASDSLNTEAFF. The CDR3 nucleotides read TGCAGTGCTAGTGACAGTTTGAACACTGAAGCTTTCTTT.

This clonotype has a handful of counts. The chain is built from TRBV12-3 or TRBV12-4 and TRBJ2-1; D remains ambiguous. The V gene lost 1 base and the J gene lost 6 bases, with 10 bases spanning the gap. The CDR3 spans 14 residues. CDR3 loop: CASSLGYISNEQFF. The CDR3 bases are TGTGCCAGCAGTTTAGGATACATTAGCAATGAGCAGTTCTTC.

This clonotype was counted only a few times. The chain employs TRBV21-1 and TRBJ1-2; the table's TRBD1 call for D was not verified on the DNA. TRBV21-1 is flagged as a pseudogene. This CDR3 is 16 amino acids long. In DNA, the CDR3 is TGTGCCAGCAGCAAAACGGGGGGACAGTATATTTATGGCTACACCTTC. Translated, it gives CASSKTGGQYIYGYTF.

In this sample, this clonotype turned up many times. The chain recombines TRBV4-3 with TRBJ2-5; the match to TRBD2 covers 11 bases. Germline lookup yields CDR1 LGHNA and CDR2 YSLEER. The CDR3 extends over 16 amino acids. The ends lost 4 bases at V and 2 bases at J; junction bases unmatched: 6. CDR3 sequence (DNA): TGCGCCAGCAGCCTTAGCGGGACTAGCGGTCAAGAGACCCAGTACTTC. It specifies CASSLSGTSGQETQYF.

The rearrangement links TRBV5-1 to TRBJ2-7; 9 bases fit TRBD1. CDR3 length equals 16 residues. J was trimmed by 5 bases and V by 1 base; bases with no gene match: 10. CDR1 SGHRS and CDR2 YFSETQ come from the germline V gene. The CDR3 loop reads CASSLYRQGGGNEQYF. CDR3 nucleotides: TGCGCCAGCAGCTTGTACCGACAGGGGGGCGGCAACGAGCAGTACTTC.

This clonotype was recorded a few times. The CDR3 here is CASSRGAAQPQHF. The CDR3 DNA follows: TGTGCCAGCAGTAGAGGGGCGGCTCAGCCCCAGCATTTT. This chain joins TRBV6-1 and TRBJ1-5; TRBD1 might be the D (5 bases). The germline CDR1 and CDR2 sequences are MNHNS and SASEGT. The CDR3 totals 13 residues. V lost 5 bases and J lost 6, with 11 bases in between.

The chain joins TRBV10-3 to TRBJ2-2; 8 nucleotides line up with TRBD2. The germline gives CDR1 ENHRY, CDR2 SYGVKD. V dropped 6 bases and J dropped 3; count of bases not matched to a gene: 6. The CDR3 consists of 15 residues. The CDR3 bases are TGTGCCATCAGCGTTAGCGGGACTTACACCGGGGAGCTGTTTTTT. It specifies CAISVSGTYTGELFF.

The rearrangement uses TRBV3-1 and TRBJ1-5; 9 bases line up with TRBD1. This CDR3 is built from 15 residues. Germline CDR1 LGHDT, CDR2 YNNKEL (reference sequence). The V segment lost 4 bases and the J segment 5 bases; nucleotides outside the gene matches: 6. The CDR3 sequence is CASSPTGGSHQPQHF. CDR3 nucleotide sequence: TGTGCCAGCAGCCCGACAGGGGGAAGTCATCAGCCCCAGCATTTT.

This clonotype was seen more than once but under ten times. This chain uses TRBV20-1 with TRBJ2-7; TRBD2 matches at 8 bases. After removal of 0 bases from V and 5 bases from J, the junction contained 12 bases not matched to a gene. The length of the CDR3 is 16 residues. Germline CDR1 DFQATT, CDR2 SNEGSKA (reference sequence). CDR3: CSARDHSGSRKDEQYF. The CDR3, as DNA: TGCAGTGCTAGAGATCACAGCGGGAGTAGAAAGGACGAGCAGTACTTC.

The chain employs TRBV7-9 and TRBJ2-2, with D perhaps matching TRBD1 or TRBD2 (5 bases each). V was trimmed by 7 bases and J by 3 bases, leaving 12 bases between them. CDR1 and CDR2 from the germline V gene are SEHNR and FQNEAQ (reference sequence). The CDR3 runs 14 residues. CDR3 residues: CASKERGHTGELFF. In nucleotides, the CDR3 is TGTGCCAGCAAGGAGAGGGGCCACACCGGGGAGCTGTTTTTT.

The sample holds many counts of this clonotype. The CDR3 nucleotides are TGCGCCAGCAGCTTGCTAGTTTCGGGAGGGCTCACAGATACGCAGTATTTT. It yields the protein CASSLLVSGGLTDTQYF. This chain connects TRBV5-1 to TRBJ2-3; TRBD2 matches at 8 bases. The CDR3 is made up of 17 amino acids. Germline lookup yields CDR1 SGHRS and CDR2 YFSETQ. Losses at the gene ends were 1 base for V and 2 bases for J; bases not matched to a gene: 9.

This clonotype was recorded a few times. The J gene is TRBJ1-2, the V gene TRBV19, with D maybe TRBD1 (5 bases). Deletions cut 7 bases from V and 3 bases from J, with 15 bases between. CDR1 and CDR2 from the germline V gene are LNHDA and SQIVND (reference sequence). The CDR3 covers 14 residues. CDR3 sequence reads: CASTPTGLDYGYTF. The CDR3 DNA reads TGTGCCAGTACCCCCACGGGGCTTGACTATGGCTACACCTTC.

The chain is built from TRBV20-1 and TRBJ2-5; D uncertain. Trimming took 5 bases from V and 5 from J, leaving 18 bases between them. The germline gives CDR1 DFQATT, CDR2 SNEGSKA (reference sequence). This CDR3 is built from 14 residues. This chain's CDR3 is CSASPVASAETQYF. DNA for the CDR3: TGCAGTGCTTCGCCAGTGGCAAGTGCGGAGACCCAGTACTTC.

The rearrangement joins TRBV20-1 to TRBJ2-5; 7 bases are shared with TRBD2. Germline V gene sequence: CDR1 DFQATT, CDR2 SNEGSKA (reference sequence). This CDR3 contains 12 residues. Losses at the gene ends were 4 bases for V and 5 bases for J; bases not matched to a gene: 4. The CDR3 coding sequence is TGCAGTGCTATACTAGCGCGGGAGACCCAGTACTTC. It codes for CSAILARETQYF.

This clonotype came up a few times. The chain has TRBV4-2 and TRBJ2-3, with D uncertain. The length of the CDR3 is 16 residues. Germline CDR1 and CDR2: LGHNA and YNFKEQ. V lost 1 base and J lost 1, with 12 bases in between. As DNA, the CDR3 is TGTGCCAGCAGCCAAGTCCTCGCTAGTCGCACAGATACGCAGTATTTT. This sequence encodes CASSQVLASRTDTQYF.

The chain has TRBV6-2 or TRBV6-3 and TRBJ2-1; 11 nucleotides match TRBD2. Unmatched junction bases numbered 8, after V lost 7 bases and J lost 6 bases. Per the germline V gene, CDR1 is MNHEY and CDR2 is SVGEGT. The CDR3 is 15 residues long. The CDR3 sequence: CASNQPGLAANEQFF. The DNA of the CDR3 is TGTGCCAGCAATCAGCCGGGACTAGCGGCCAATGAGCAGTTCTTC.

This clonotype came up many times. V and J are TRBV29-1 and TRBJ2-3, with D uncertain. Germline V gives CDR1 SQVTM, CDR2 ANQGSEA. CDR3 length: 13 residues. Trimming shortened V by 3 bases and J by 0 bases, and 7 bases separated the two germline ends. CDR3 coding DNA: TGCAGCGTTGATCCTGATAGCACAGATACGCAGTATTTT. This sequence encodes CSVDPDSTDTQYF.

The CDR3 is CASSRARDSDGYTF. Written as DNA, the CDR3 is TGTGCCAGCAGCAGAGCCCGCGACAGCGATGGCTACACCTTC. The chain couples TRBV7-9 to TRBJ1-2, with a weak D call TRBD1 (5 bases). V was trimmed by 5 bases and J by 6 bases, leaving 16 bases between them. CDR1 is SEHNR and CDR2 is FQNEAQ in the germline V gene (reference sequence). The CDR3 has 14 amino acids.

The rearrangement uses TRBV27 and TRBJ1-4; no clear D gene. The germline V gene has CDR1 MNHEY and CDR2 SMNVEV (reference sequence). CDR3 size: 15 residues. Trimming removed 2 bases at V and 4 bases at J, with 11 bases between. The CDR3 bases are TGTGCCAGCAGTTTAAGAGGTCACGGTAATGAAAAACTGTTTTTT. It specifies CASSLRGHGNEKLFF.